One sample yielded the 2 T cell receptor beta chains listed below, sequenced in a study of cytomegalovirus exposure and HLA in healthy donors. With 60 Vbeta and 13 Jbeta primers, the PCR was carried out. Sequencing used immunoSEQ multiplex PCR; TCRdb keeps in-frame clones, though not all of them. The sample has around 130,000 clones; around 73% are singletons. Sequencing was done on a sample of PBMCs. The receptors were gathered from a human donor in good health.

This clone was seen a few times. The chain uses TRBV30 and TRBJ1-4; 10 nucleotides match TRBD1. The CDR3 consists of 15 residues. Germline-derived CDR1 and CDR2 are GTSNPN and SVGIG (reference sequence). With 4 bases clipped from V and 7 bases from J, the junction kept 9 bases outside the gene matches. CDR3 amino acids: CAWTRQGALAEKLFF. DNA for the CDR3: TGTGCCTGGACCAGACAGGGGGCGCTTGCTGAAAAACTGTTTTTT.

The chain employs TRBV6-5 and TRBJ1-6; a weak D match, TRBD1 (5 bases). Germline V gives CDR1 MNHEY, CDR2 SVGAGI. V dropped 2 bases and J dropped 9 bases, with 14 bases sitting between them. This CDR3 spans 15 amino acids. CDR3 protein: CASSYLQVGRSPLHF. In nucleotides, the CDR3 is TGTGCCAGCAGTTACCTACAGGTCGGGCGTTCACCCCTCCACTTT.